The entry that follows covers one T cell receptor beta chain sequence. This record belongs to a study of T cell repertoires in cytomegalovirus infection. Via MiXCR, TCRdb re-called the reads, giving one row per CDR3 protein. This table holds around 440,000 distinct CDR3 sequences, 11% found once. This TCR was sampled from a human donor in good health (CMV status not recorded). Some clones in this sample may be carry-over from other donors' samples. Sequencing was carried out using PBMCs.

As DNA, the CDR3 is TGTGCCAGCTCACCAGCTACAGGGGTGAACACTGAAGCTTTCTTT. It specifies CASSPATGVNTEAFF. This sequence joins TRBV18 and TRBJ1-1, with 7 bases matching TRBD1. The trim removed 2 bases at V and 0 bases at J, leaving 3 bases unmatched. CDR1 and CDR2 from the germline V gene are KGHSH and LQKENI. The CDR3 runs to 15 residues.